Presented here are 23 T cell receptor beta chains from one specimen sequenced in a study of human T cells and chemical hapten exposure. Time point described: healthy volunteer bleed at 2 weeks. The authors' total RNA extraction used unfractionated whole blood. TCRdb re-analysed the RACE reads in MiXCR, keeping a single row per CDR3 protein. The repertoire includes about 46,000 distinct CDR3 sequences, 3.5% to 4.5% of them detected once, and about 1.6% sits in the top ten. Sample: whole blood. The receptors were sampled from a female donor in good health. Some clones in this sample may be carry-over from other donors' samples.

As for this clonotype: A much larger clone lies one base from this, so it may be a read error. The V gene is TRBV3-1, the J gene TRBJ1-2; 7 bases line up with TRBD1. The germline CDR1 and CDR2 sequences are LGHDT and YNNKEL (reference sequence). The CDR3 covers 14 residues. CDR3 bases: TGTGCCAGCAGCCAAGGGACAGGAAACTATGGCGACACCTTC. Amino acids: CASSQGTGNYGDTF.

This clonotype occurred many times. This chain's CDR3 is CASSVSFSPGLDNEQFF. The CDR3 bases are TGTGCCAGCAGCGTAAGTTTTAGTCCGGGCCTTGACAATGAGCAGTTCTTC. The chain carries TRBV9 and TRBJ2-1, with D unclear. V was cut by 1 base and J by 5 bases, with 19 bases left in between. The length of the CDR3 is 17 residues. Germline V gene lookup returns CDR1 SGDLS and CDR2 YYNGEE.

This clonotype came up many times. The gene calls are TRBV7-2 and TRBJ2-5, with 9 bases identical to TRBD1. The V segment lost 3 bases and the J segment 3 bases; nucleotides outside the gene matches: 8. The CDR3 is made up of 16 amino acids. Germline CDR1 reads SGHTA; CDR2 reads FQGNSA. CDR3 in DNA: TGTGCCAGCAGCTTTGGAGGGACAGGGTGGGAAGAGACCCAGTACTTC. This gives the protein CASSFGGTGWEETQYF.

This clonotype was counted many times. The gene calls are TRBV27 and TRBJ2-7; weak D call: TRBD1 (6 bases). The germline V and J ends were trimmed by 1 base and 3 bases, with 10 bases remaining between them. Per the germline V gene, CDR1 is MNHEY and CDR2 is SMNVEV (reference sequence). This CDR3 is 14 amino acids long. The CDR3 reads CASSLLGTHYEQYF. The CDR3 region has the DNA TGTGCCAGCAGTTTATTGGGGACACACTACGAGCAGTACTTC.

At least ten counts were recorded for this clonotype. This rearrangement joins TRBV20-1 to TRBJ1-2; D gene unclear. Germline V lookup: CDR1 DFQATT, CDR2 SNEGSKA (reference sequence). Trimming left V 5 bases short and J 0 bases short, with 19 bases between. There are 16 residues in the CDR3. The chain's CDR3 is CSASGLAALANYGYTF. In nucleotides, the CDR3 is TGCAGTGCTTCAGGTCTCGCAGCGTTAGCTAACTATGGCTACACCTTC.

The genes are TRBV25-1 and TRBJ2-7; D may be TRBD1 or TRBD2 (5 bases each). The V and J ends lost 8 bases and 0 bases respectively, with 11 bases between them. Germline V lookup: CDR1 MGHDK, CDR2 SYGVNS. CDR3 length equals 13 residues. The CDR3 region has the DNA TGTGCCAGCGGGGGAGCTATCTCCTACGAGCAGTACTTC. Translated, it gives CASGGAISYEQYF.

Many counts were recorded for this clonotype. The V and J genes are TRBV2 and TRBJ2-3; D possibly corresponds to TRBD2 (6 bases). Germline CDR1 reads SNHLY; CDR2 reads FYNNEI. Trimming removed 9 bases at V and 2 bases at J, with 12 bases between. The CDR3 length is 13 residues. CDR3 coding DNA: TGTGCCAGACGGGACTCCGACACAGATACGCAGTATTTT. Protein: CARRDSDTDTQYF. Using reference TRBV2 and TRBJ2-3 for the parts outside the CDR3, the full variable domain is EPEVTQTPSHQVTQMGQEVILRCVPISNHLYFYWYRQILGQKVEFLVSFYNNEISEKSEIFDDQFSVERPDGSNFTLKIRSTKLEDSAMYFCARRDSDTDTQYFGPGTRLTVL.

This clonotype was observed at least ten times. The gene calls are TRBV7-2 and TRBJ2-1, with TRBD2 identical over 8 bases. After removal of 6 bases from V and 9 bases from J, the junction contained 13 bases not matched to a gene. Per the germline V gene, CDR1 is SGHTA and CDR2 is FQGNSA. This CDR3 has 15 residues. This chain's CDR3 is CASSSRGLVLSEQFF. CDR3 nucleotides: TGTGCCAGCAGTTCGAGGGGACTAGTTTTAAGTGAGCAGTTCTTC.

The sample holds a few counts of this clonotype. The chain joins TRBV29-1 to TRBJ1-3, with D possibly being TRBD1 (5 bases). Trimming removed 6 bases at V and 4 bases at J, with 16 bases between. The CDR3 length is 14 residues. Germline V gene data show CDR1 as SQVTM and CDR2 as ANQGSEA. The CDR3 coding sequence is TGCAGCGTCGCGGCTGGGACCTCCGGAAACACCATATATTTT. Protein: CSVAAGTSGNTIYF.

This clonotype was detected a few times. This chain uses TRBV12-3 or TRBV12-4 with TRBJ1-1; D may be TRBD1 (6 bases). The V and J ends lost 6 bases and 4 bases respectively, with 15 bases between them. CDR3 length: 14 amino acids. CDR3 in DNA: TGTGCCAGCAGCCCGCAGGGGCAGAGCACTGAAGCTTTCTTT. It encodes CASSPQGQSTEAFF.

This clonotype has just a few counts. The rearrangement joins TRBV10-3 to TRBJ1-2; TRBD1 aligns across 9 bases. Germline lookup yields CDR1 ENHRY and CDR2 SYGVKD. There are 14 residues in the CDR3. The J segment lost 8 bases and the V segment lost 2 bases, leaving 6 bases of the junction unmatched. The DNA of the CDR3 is TGTGCCATCAGTGAGACTAACAGGGGGCCCGGCTACACCTTC. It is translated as CAISETNRGPGYTF.

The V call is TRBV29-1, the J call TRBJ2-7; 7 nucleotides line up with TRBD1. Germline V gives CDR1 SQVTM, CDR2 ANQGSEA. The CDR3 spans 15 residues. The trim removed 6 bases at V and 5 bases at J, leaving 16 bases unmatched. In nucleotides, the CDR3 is TGCAGCGTCGAGGGGGCAGGGGAAATAATCAACGAGCAGTACTTC. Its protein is CSVEGAGEIINEQYF.

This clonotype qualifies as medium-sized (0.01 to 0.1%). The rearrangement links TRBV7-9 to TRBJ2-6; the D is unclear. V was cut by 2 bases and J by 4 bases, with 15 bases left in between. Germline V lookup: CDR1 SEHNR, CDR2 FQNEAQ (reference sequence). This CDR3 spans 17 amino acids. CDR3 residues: CASSLLGSQSGANVLTF. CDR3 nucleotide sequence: TGTGCCAGCAGCTTACTGGGGTCTCAATCCGGGGCCAACGTCCTGACTTTC. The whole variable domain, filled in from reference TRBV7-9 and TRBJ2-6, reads DTGVSQNPRHKITKRGQNVTFRCDPISEHNRLYWYRQTLGQGPEFLTYFQNEAQLEKSRLLSDRFSAERPKGSFSTLEIQRTEQGDSAMYLCASSLLGSQSGANVLTFGAGSRLTVL.

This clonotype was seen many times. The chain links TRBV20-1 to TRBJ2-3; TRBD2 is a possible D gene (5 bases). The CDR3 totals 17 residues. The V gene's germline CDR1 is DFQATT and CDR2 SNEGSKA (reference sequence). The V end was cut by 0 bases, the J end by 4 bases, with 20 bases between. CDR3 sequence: CSARDVRRSSLADTQYF. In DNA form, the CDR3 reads TGCAGTGCTAGAGATGTGAGGAGGAGCAGCCTCGCAGATACGCAGTATTTT.

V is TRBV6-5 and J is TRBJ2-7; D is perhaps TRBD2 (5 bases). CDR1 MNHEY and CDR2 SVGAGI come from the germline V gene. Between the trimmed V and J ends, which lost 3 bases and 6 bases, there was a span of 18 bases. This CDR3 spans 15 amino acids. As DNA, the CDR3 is TGTGCCAGCAGTTATCGAGGGCCCCTCGGCGCCGAGCAGTACTTC. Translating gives CASSYRGPLGAEQYF.

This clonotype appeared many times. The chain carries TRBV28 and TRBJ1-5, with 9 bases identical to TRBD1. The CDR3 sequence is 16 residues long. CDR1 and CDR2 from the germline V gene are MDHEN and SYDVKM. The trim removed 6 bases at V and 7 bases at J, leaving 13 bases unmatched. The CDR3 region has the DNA TGTGCCAGCAGGGAAGGGGACAGGGTTTTTGGACAGCCCCAGCATTTT. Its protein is CASREGDRVFGQPQHF.

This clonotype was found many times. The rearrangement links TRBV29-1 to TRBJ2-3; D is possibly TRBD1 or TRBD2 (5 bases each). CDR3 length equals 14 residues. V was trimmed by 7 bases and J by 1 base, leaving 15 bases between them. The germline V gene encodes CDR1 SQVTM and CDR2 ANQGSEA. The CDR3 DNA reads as TGCAGCGCTAGGGGCGGGTCCGGCACAGATACGCAGTATTTT. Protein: CSARGGSGTDTQYF.

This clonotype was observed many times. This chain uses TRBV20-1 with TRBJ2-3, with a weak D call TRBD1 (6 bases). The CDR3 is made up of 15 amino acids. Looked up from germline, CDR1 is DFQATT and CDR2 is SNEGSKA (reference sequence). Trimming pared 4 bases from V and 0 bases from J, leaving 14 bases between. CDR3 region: CSAIPGELSTDTQYF. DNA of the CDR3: TGCAGTGCTATCCCAGGGGAACTTAGCACAGATACGCAGTATTTT.

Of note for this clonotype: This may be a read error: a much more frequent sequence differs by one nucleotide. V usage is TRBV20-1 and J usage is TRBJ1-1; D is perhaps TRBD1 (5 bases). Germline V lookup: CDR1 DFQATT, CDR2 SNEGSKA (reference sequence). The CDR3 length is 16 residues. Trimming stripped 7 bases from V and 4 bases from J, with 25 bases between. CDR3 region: CSVNEGALLAGTEAFF. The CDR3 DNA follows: TGCAGTGTTAACGAAGGGGCCCTCCTCGCGGGCACTGAAGCTTTCTTT.

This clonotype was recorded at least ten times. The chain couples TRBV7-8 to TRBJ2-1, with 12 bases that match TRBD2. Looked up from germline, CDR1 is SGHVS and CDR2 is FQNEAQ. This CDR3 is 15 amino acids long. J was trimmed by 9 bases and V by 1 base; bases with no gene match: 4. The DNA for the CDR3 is TGTGCCAGCAGCTTAGGGAGACTAGCGGGGGTTGAGCAGTTCTTC. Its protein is CASSLGRLAGVEQFF.

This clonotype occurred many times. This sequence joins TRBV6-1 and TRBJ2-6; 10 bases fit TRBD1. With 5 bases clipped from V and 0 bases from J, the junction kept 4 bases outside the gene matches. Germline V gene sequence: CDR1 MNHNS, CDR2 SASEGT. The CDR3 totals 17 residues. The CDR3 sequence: CASSPRDRGSGANVLTF. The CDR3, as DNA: TGTGCCAGCAGTCCCCGGGACAGGGGCTCTGGGGCCAACGTCCTGACTTTC.

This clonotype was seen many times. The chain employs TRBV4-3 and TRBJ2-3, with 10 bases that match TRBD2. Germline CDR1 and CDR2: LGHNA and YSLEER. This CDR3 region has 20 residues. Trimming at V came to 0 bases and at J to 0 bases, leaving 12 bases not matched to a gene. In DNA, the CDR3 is TGCGCCAGCAGCCAAGATCTTGGGCTAGCGGGGGTTACCAGCACAGATACGCAGTATTTT. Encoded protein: CASSQDLGLAGVTSTDTQYF.

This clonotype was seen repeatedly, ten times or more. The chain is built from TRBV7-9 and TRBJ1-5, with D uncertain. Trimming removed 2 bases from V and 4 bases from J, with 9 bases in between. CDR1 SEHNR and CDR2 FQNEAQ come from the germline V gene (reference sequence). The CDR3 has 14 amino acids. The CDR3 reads CASSLPSVNQPQHF. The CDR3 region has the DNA TGTGCCAGCAGCTTACCTTCAGTAAATCAGCCCCAGCATTTT.